The clone carrying this TCR beta chain was recorded many times. Antigen unknown. The data are from a study of early T cells in non-severe SARS-CoV-2 infection. Study context: Chains were not paired, and sequencing was done on bulk RNA from unsorted whole blood.

Per germline, CDR1 MNHEY and CDR2 SMNVEV (reference sequence). The length of the CDR3 is 13 residues. V lost 2 bases and J 5 bases, leaving 8 bases between the germline ends. TCRdb fed the 5' RACE reads into MiXCR, producing one record per CDR3 protein. This repertoire shows about 100,000 distinct CDR3 sequences, less than 15% found once; its top ten account for around 2.5%. Overall study results and limits: There was a bias toward anti-spike CD8 responses in VDJdb matching, which missed private and CD4 specificities.

V is TRBV27 and J is TRBJ2-3; D may be TRBD2 (5 bases). The TCR was taken from an adult who was a healthcare worker with PCR-confirmed SARS-CoV-2 infection or an uninfected control (not recorded which). The sequencing sample was made of whole blood. CDR3 in DNA: TGTGCCAGCAGTTTAACCCGGGAAGATACGCAGTATTTT. This sequence encodes CASSLTREDTQYF.